The rows below give T cell receptor beta chains drawn from one sample of a study of cytomegalovirus exposure and HLA in healthy donors. Sequencing used immunoSEQ multiplex PCR; TCRdb keeps in-frame clones, though not all of them. The data hold 140,000 to 150,000 clones, with roughly 80% observed a single time. Sequencing was performed on PBMCs. Receptors were obtained from a man in his forties in good health and CMV-seronegative. CDR3s leave out the opening cysteine and the closing phenylalanine or tryptophan. The order of the fields is D gene, V gene, CDR3 protein. D genes are given only for firm matches.

D gene: .
V gene: TRBV27
CDR3 protein: ASAPPTLRYQQGGNYGYT

D gene: TRBD1
V gene: TRBV19
CDR3 protein: ASSYYRDRGNNYGYT

D gene: TRBD2
V gene: TRBV5-1
CDR3 protein: ASSLSGGANEQF

D gene: .
V gene: TRBV27
CDR3 protein: ASRSSGRNNYGYT

D gene: .
V gene: TRBV19
CDR3 protein: ASSGVLSDTQY

D gene: .
V gene: TRBV7-6
CDR3 protein: ASSLGQGTLDTGELF

D gene: .
V gene: TRBV5-1
CDR3 protein: ASRTGNTGELF

D gene: .
V gene: TRBV20-1
CDR3 protein: SARGREQY

D gene: .
V gene: TRBV6-5
CDR3 protein: ASSYSPDSAKNIQY

D gene: .
V gene: TRBV30
CDR3 protein: AWSPGVGAVGIYEQY

D gene: TRBD2
V gene: TRBV29-1
CDR3 protein: SARTSGGSEQF

D gene: .
V gene: TRBV15
CDR3 protein: ATSRDRAGGNEQY

D gene: .
V gene: TRBV2
CDR3 protein: ASQGDSNTDTQY

D gene: .
V gene: TRBV6-5
CDR3 protein: ASRSPIGSNYEQY

D gene: TRBD1
V gene: TRBV4-1
CDR3 protein: ASSQADRVRTEAF

D gene: TRBD2
V gene: TRBV30
CDR3 protein: AWSVSLAGGLETQY

D gene: TRBD2
V gene: TRBV4-1
CDR3 protein: ASSPFSGGAGEQY

D gene: .
V gene: TRBV7-6
CDR3 protein: ASSLQGGNEKLF

D gene: TRBD1
V gene: TRBV27
CDR3 protein: ASRWTGGGYGYT

D gene: .
V gene: TRBV4-3
CDR3 protein: ASSQDGGAVGEQY

D gene: TRBD1
V gene: TRBV7-6
CDR3 protein: ASSLDGGQGPMKTQY

D gene: .
V gene: TRBV11-2
CDR3 protein: ASSTGTQETQY

D gene: TRBD1
V gene: TRBV7-2
CDR3 protein: ASSLQGAGNSPLH

D gene: TRBD1
V gene: TRBV9
CDR3 protein: ASSVRDRLNYGYT

D gene: TRBD1
V gene: TRBV29-1
CDR3 protein: SVARQGDHNEQF

D gene: TRBD1
V gene: TRBV28
CDR3 protein: ASSKTGTNWKNIQY

D gene: .
V gene: TRBV27
CDR3 protein: ASSPRTDSYGYT

D gene: TRBD1
V gene: TRBV9
CDR3 protein: ASSVPTDGDSKGSDYGYT

D gene: .
V gene: TRBV7-2
CDR3 protein: ASSLVVVEGKTQY

D gene: TRBD1
V gene: TRBV7-2
CDR3 protein: ASSLSVDRVNVQPQH

D gene: .
V gene: TRBV27
CDR3 protein: ASSFPGGPQF

D gene: .
V gene: TRBV4-3
CDR3 protein: ASSQERGPIGQ

D gene: TRBD1
V gene: TRBV11-2
CDR3 protein: ASSLGQGAWNEQF

D gene: TRBD1
V gene: TRBV27
CDR3 protein: ASSLWDRGGEQY

D gene: TRBD1
V gene: TRBV27
CDR3 protein: ASSLAGGRIGELF

D gene: TRBD2
V gene: TRBV27
CDR3 protein: ASSPRGLAGTRGDEQF

D gene: TRBD2
V gene: TRBV5-1
CDR3 protein: ASSSRGAGPEDIQY

D gene: .
V gene: TRBV27
CDR3 protein: ASSHLRGVDTEAF

D gene: .
V gene: TRBV9
CDR3 protein: ASCAGLSTDTQY

D gene: .
V gene: TRBV27
CDR3 protein: ASSLPGNPYEQY

D gene: TRBD1
V gene: TRBV25-1
CDR3 protein: ASRRQGARDEQY

D gene: .
V gene: TRBV7-2
CDR3 protein: ASSFPGGTEAF

D gene: TRBD2
V gene: TRBV9
CDR3 protein: ASSVSGGYEQY

D gene: .
V gene: TRBV7-9
CDR3 protein: ASSLGETREQY

D gene: .
V gene: TRBV19
CDR3 protein: ASSIREAQRNEQF

D gene: TRBD1
V gene: TRBV7-6
CDR3 protein: ASSSVTGITYDLY

D gene: .
V gene: TRBV6-5
CDR3 protein: ASSYLGTAWGTEAF

D gene: .
V gene: TRBV9
CDR3 protein: ASSVGRGTGELF

D gene: TRBD1
V gene: TRBV11-2
CDR3 protein: ASSSTGWYEQY

D gene: TRBD1
V gene: TRBV2
CDR3 protein: ASRALRGNYGYT

D gene: TRBD2
V gene: TRBV5-4
CDR3 protein: ASSSRGLAHTGELF

D gene: TRBD1
V gene: TRBV5-1
CDR3 protein: ASSLGQGAYGYT

D gene: TRBD2
V gene: TRBV7-9
CDR3 protein: ASSPNQRLAGSYEQY

D gene: .
V gene: TRBV9
CDR3 protein: ASSAPDRLATEAF

D gene: .
V gene: TRBV28
CDR3 protein: ASSPRAGRSPLH

D gene: .
V gene: TRBV4-2
CDR3 protein: ASSQESGFQETQY

D gene: .
V gene: TRBV9
CDR3 protein: ASSVYRGGIHGYT

D gene: TRBD1
V gene: TRBV6-5
CDR3 protein: ASSSRTGGRNEQF

D gene: .
V gene: TRBV12-5
CDR3 protein: ASGLGRAYEQY

D gene: .
V gene: TRBV7-9
CDR3 protein: ASSLGGGSEAF